Sequencing of this TCR beta chain was carried out in a study of T cell changes during pregnancy in multiple sclerosis. In germline, CDR1 is SNHLY, CDR2 FYNNEI. V lost 4 bases and J lost 7, with 14 bases in between. The length of the CDR3 is 13 residues. Repertoires were generated with immunoSEQ multiplex PCR, while TCRdb's copy carries only in-frame clones and drops some. The sample has about 56,000 clones; 70% to 90% are singletons. V gene TRBV2 combines with J gene TRBJ2-7, with D perhaps matching TRBD1 (6 bases). This sequence was found in a female donor with multiple sclerosis, enrolled in a pregnancy study. The material was peripheral blood, obtained after pregnancy. The CDR3 reads CASSGGLAGEQYF. The CDR3 DNA is TGTGCCAGCAGTGGGGGGCTAGCAGGAGAGCAGTACTTC. The variable domain in full, completed from reference TRBV2 and TRBJ2-7, reads EPEVTQTPSHQVTQMGQEVILRCVPISNHLYFYWYRQILGQKVEFLVSFYNNEISEKSEIFDDQFSVERPDGSNFTLKIRSTKLEDSAMYFCASSGGLAGEQYFGPGTRLTVT.